The rows below give T cell receptor beta chains drawn from one sample of a study of shared clonotypes between healthy human individuals. TCRdb keeps only in-frame clones here, not all; method: immunoSEQ multiplex PCR. The sample consists of about half a million clones, 79% of them appearing once. Specimen: PBMCs. All receptors derive from a woman between 40 and 50 years old in good health. Some clones in this sample may be carry-over from other donors' samples. Both conserved end residues are part of each CDR3. Each record gives: J gene, clone size, CDR3 length, D gene, V gene, CDR3 protein, CDR3 DNA. The D gene is left open where the match is weak. Expanded clones are given a class, and other clones once, few, many or no size at all.

TRBJ2-1 . 16 TRBD2 TRBV10-3 CAISDPSGSGVGEQFF TGTGCCATCAGTGACCCTAGCGGGAGTGGTGTAGGTGAGCAGTTCTTC
TRBJ2-5 . 13 . TRBV6-5 CASREGGKETQYF TGTGCCAGCAGGGAAGGGGGAAAGGAGACCCAGTACTTC
TRBJ2-7 . 13 . TRBV6-5 CASSYGHPYEQYF TGTGCCAGCAGTTACGGGCACCCCTACGAGCAGTACTTC
TRBJ2-1 . 13 . TRBV7-6 CASSGSSYNEQFF TGTGCCAGCAGCGGGAGTAGCTACAATGAGCAGTTCTTC
TRBJ2-5 many 13 . TRBV2 CASSEWVRETQYF TGTGCCAGCAGTGAATGGGTCCGGGAGACCCAGTACTTC
TRBJ2-7 few 13 . TRBV5-1 CASMLRGGYEQYF TGCGCCAGCATGCTGCGGGGTGGCTACGAGCAGTACTTC
TRBJ2-5 few 15 . TRBV7-2 CASSSNQGRGETQYF TGTGCCAGCAGCTCGAACCAGGGGAGGGGAGAGACCCAGTACTTC
TRBJ1-4 . 15 . TRBV10-3 CAISESVGGGEKLFF TGTGCCATCAGTGAGTCGGTGGGAGGAGGCGAAAAACTGTTTTTT
TRBJ2-5 many 11 TRBD1 TRBV20-1 CSADRGETQYF TGCAGTGCTGACAGGGGCGAGACCCAGTACTTC
TRBJ2-1 . 14 TRBD2 TRBV28 CASSLGLPYNEQFF TGTGCCAGCAGTTTGGGACTACCCTACAATGAGCAGTTCTTC
TRBJ2-2 few 12 . TRBV28 CASTQINRELFF TGTGCCAGCACCCAGATTAACCGGGAGCTGTTTTTT
TRBJ2-7 . 13 . TRBV19 CASSIWLGREQYF TGTGCCAGTAGTATTTGGCTGGGGAGAGAGCAGTACTTC
TRBJ2-7 . 14 . TRBV11-2 CASSPQRTTYEQYF TGTGCCAGCAGCCCCCAAAGGACAACCTACGAGCAGTACTTC
TRBJ2-7 . 13 . TRBV5-1 CASSFGSDYEQYF TGCGCCAGCAGCTTTGGCAGCGACTACGAGCAGTACTTC
TRBJ1-4 . 15 . TRBV19 CASNPQGHIGEKLFF TGTGCCAGTAACCCGCAGGGTCATATAGGAGAAAAACTGTTTTTT
TRBJ1-1 . 13 . TRBV7-3 CASSSQSNTEAFF TGTGCCAGCAGCTCACAGTCAAACACTGAAGCTTTCTTT
TRBJ2-1 . 15 TRBD2 TRBV5-1 CASSPGLAGANEQFF TGCGCCAGCAGCCCGGGACTAGCGGGAGCCAATGAGCAGTTCTTC
TRBJ2-7 . 15 TRBD1 TRBV18 CASSPRRDRVYEQYF TGTGCCAGCTCACCACGCCGGGACAGGGTCTACGAGCAGTACTTC
TRBJ2-5 . 14 . TRBV19 CASSMTSRFETQYF TGTGCCAGTAGTATGACTAGTAGGTTTGAGACCCAGTACTTC
TRBJ1-4 . 16 . TRBV6-6 CASSYSRGTQNEKLFF TGTGCCAGCAGTTACTCGCGAGGGACTCAAAATGAAAAACTGTTTTTT
TRBJ2-6 . 14 . TRBV29-1 CSVVSGSGANVLTF TGCAGCGTTGTCTCTGGCTCTGGGGCCAACGTCCTGACTTTC
TRBJ1-5 . 13 . TRBV7-2 CASSQGPNQPQHF TGTGCCAGCAGCCAGGGCCCCAATCAGCCCCAGCATTTT
TRBJ1-4 once 15 . TRBV4-2 CASSQDLGGDEKLFF TGTGCCAGCAGCCAAGATTTGGGGGGCGATGAAAAACTGTTTTTT
TRBJ1-1 few 13 . TRBV7-9 CASSLTGSTEAFF TGTGCCAGCAGCTTAACAGGGAGCACTGAAGCTTTCTTT
TRBJ2-6 once 16 TRBD2 TRBV9 CASSVSSGSGANVLTF TGTGCCAGCAGCGTCTCTAGCGGGAGCGGGGCCAACGTCCTGACTTTC
TRBJ2-7 . 14 . TRBV6-1 CASSEKGEGREQYF TGTGCCAGCAGTGAAAAGGGGGAGGGCCGCGAGCAGTACTTC
TRBJ2-1 . 14 TRBD2 TRBV2 CASRLLAGVDEQFF TGTGCCAGCAGGTTACTAGCGGGAGTGGATGAGCAGTTCTTC
TRBJ2-7 . 15 TRBD1 TRBV5-5 CASSSNPGQAYEQYF TGTGCCAGCAGTTCCAACCCGGGACAGGCCTACGAGCAGTACTTC
TRBJ2-1 . 16 TRBD1 TRBV19 CASMERGGQLYNEQFF TGTGCCAGCATGGAACGAGGGGGACAGTTATACAATGAGCAGTTCTTC
TRBJ2-2 . 16 . TRBV4-3 CASSDSRAINTGELFF TGCGCCAGCAGCGACTCCCGGGCGATCAACACCGGGGAGCTGTTTTTT
TRBJ2-5 . 13 . TRBV27 CASSLSEQETQYF TGTGCCAGCAGTTTGTCAGAACAAGAGACCCAGTACTTC